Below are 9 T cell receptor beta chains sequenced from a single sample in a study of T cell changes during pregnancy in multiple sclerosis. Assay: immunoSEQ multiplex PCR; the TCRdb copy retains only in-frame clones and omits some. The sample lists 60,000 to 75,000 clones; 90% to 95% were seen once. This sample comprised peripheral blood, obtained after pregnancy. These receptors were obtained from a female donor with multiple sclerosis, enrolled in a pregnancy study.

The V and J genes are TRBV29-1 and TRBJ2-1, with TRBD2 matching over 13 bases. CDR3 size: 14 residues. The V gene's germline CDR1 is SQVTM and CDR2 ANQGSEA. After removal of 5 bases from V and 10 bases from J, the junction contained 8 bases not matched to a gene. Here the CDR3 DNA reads TGCAGCGTTCAGGGACTAGCGGGACCCATCGAGCAGTTCTTC. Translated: CSVQGLAGPIEQFF.

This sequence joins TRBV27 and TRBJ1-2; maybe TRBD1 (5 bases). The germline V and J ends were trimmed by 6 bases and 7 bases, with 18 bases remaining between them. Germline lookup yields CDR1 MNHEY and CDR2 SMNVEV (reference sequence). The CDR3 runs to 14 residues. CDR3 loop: CASRGTGEASGYTF. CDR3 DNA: TGTGCCAGCAGGGGGACGGGGGAGGCGTCTGGCTACACCTTC.

CDR3 sequence: CASIRPIAKNIQYF. The CDR3 bases are TGTGCCAGCATCAGGCCGATAGCCAAAAACATTCAGTACTTC. This chain joins TRBV2 and TRBJ2-4, with no clear D. The germline V and J ends were trimmed by 7 bases and 0 bases, with 10 bases remaining between them. This CDR3 has 14 residues. Germline V lookup: CDR1 SNHLY, CDR2 FYNNEI.

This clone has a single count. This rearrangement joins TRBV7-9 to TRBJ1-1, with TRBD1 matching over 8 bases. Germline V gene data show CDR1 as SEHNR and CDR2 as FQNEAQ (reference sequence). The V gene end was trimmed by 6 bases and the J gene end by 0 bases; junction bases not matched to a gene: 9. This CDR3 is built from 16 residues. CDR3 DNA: TGTGCCAGCAGTAACCAGACAGGGGCTATGAACACTGAAGCTTTCTTT. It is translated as CASSNQTGAMNTEAFF.

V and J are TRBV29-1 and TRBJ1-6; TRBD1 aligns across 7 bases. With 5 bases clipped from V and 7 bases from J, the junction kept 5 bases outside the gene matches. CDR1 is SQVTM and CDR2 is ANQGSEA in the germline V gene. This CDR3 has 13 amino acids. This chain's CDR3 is CSVQQGQNSPLHF. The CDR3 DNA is TGCAGCGTTCAACAGGGACAGAATTCACCCCTCCACTTT. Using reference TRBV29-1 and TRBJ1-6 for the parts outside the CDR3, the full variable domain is SAVISQKPSRDICQRGTSLTIQCQVDSQVTMMFWYRQQPGQSLTLIATANQGSEATYESGFVIDKFPISRPNLTFSTLTVSNMSPEDSSIYLCSVQQGQNSPLHFGNGTRLTVT.

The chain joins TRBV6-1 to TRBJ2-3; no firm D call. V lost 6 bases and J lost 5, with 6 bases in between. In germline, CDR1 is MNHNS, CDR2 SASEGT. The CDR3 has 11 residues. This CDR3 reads CASRERDTQYF. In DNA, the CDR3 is TGTGCCAGCAGGGAACGAGATACGCAGTATTTT.

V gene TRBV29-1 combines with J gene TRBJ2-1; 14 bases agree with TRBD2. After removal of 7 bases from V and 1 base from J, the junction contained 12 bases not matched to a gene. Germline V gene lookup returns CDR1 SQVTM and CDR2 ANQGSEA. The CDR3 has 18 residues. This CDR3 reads CSALWGLAGEASYNEQFF. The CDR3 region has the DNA TGCAGCGCCCTCTGGGGACTAGCGGGAGAAGCATCCTACAATGAGCAGTTCTTC.

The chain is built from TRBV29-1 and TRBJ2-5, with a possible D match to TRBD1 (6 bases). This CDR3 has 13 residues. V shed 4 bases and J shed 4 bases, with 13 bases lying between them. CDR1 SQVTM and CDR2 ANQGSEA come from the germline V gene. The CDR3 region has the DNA TGCAGCGTTGCACAGGGAGAGGTAGAGACCCAGTACTTC. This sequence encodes CSVAQGEVETQYF.

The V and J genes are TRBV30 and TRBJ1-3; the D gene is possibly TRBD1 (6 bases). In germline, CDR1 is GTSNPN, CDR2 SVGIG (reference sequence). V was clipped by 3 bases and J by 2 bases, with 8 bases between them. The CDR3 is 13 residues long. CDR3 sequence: CAWSGQTGNTIYF. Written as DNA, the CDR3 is TGTGCCTGGAGCGGACAGACTGGAAACACCATATATTTT.